Listed below are T cell receptor beta chains from one sample, sequenced in a study of cytomegalovirus exposure and HLA in healthy donors. The repertoire was sequenced with immunoSEQ multiplex PCR; TCRdb's copy has only in-frame clones and lacks some. The sample records 150,000 to 200,000 clones, 75% to 90% being singletons. The sample was PBMCs. These receptors all come from a woman in her late teens or twenties in good health and CMV-seronegative. Both conserved end residues are part of each CDR3. A D gene is named only where the DNA matches it firmly. Not every row has a clone size; where given, it reads once, few, many or a size class.

clone_size: -; d_call: -; j_call: TRBJ2-7; v_call: TRBV28; cdr3_length: 13; cdr3_nt: TGTGCCAGCAGTTCCGGACAGAGGAGCGAGCAGTACTTC; cdr3_aa: CASSSGQRSEQYF
clone_size: -; d_call: -; j_call: TRBJ1-1; v_call: TRBV11-2; cdr3_length: 14; cdr3_nt: TGTGCCAGCAGCTTCGGGACTCATCGCGGTGAAGCTTTCTTT; cdr3_aa: CASSFGTHRGEAFF
clone_size: -; d_call: TRBD1; j_call: TRBJ2-1; v_call: TRBV4-2; cdr3_length: 16; cdr3_nt: TGTGCCAGCAGCCGGACAGGGGACAGGCTCAGCAATGAGCAGTTCTTC; cdr3_aa: CASSRTGDRLSNEQFF
clone_size: -; d_call: -; j_call: TRBJ2-7; v_call: TRBV6-1; cdr3_length: 14; cdr3_nt: TGTGCCAGCAGTGAAGCGATTGGTGGCGGCGAGCATTACTTC; cdr3_aa: CASSEAIGGGEHYF
clone_size: -; d_call: TRBD1; j_call: TRBJ1-5; v_call: TRBV2; cdr3_length: 17; cdr3_nt: TGTGCCAGCAGTGAGGTGGGACAGGGGAAGGGCAATCAGCCCCAGCATTTT; cdr3_aa: CASSEVGQGKGNQPQHF
clone_size: -; d_call: -; j_call: TRBJ2-1; v_call: TRBV29-1; cdr3_length: 16; cdr3_nt: TGCAGCGTACTACCTCAGGGGACACACTCCTACAATGAGCAGTTCTTC; cdr3_aa: CSVLPQGTHSYNEQFF
clone_size: few; d_call: TRBD1; j_call: TRBJ1-1; v_call: TRBV7-9; cdr3_length: 12; cdr3_nt: TGTTCCAGCAGTCACAGGGGCTTGGGAGCTTTCTTT; cdr3_aa: CSSSHRGLGAFF
clone_size: -; d_call: -; j_call: TRBJ2-7; v_call: TRBV27; cdr3_length: 14; cdr3_nt: TGTGCCAGCAGTTTTTGGGGAGAGGCCTACGAGCAGTACTTC; cdr3_aa: CASSFWGEAYEQYF
clone_size: once; d_call: TRBD1; j_call: TRBJ1-4; v_call: TRBV7-9; cdr3_length: 15; cdr3_nt: TGTGCCAGCAGCTTGACAGGGGGTGGTAATGAAAAACTGTTTTTT; cdr3_aa: CASSLTGGGNEKLFF
clone_size: few; d_call: TRBD1; j_call: TRBJ1-6; v_call: TRBV7-9; cdr3_length: 17; cdr3_nt: TGTGCCAGCAGCTTAGTGGGACAGAGCTCCTATAATTCACCCCTCCACTTT; cdr3_aa: CASSLVGQSSYNSPLHF
clone_size: -; d_call: -; j_call: TRBJ2-5; v_call: TRBV5-1; cdr3_length: 14; cdr3_nt: TGCGCCAGCCGGACACGGACAGCACAAGAGACCCAGTACTTC; cdr3_aa: CASRTRTAQETQYF
clone_size: once; d_call: TRBD2; j_call: TRBJ2-7; v_call: TRBV9; cdr3_length: 15; cdr3_nt: TGTGCCAGCAGCGAGGACACTAGCGGGAGTTACGAGCAGTACTTC; cdr3_aa: CASSEDTSGSYEQYF
clone_size: -; d_call: -; j_call: TRBJ2-3; v_call: TRBV29-1; cdr3_length: 13; cdr3_nt: TGCAGCGTACTAGGGAATCCCACAGATACGCAGTATTTT; cdr3_aa: CSVLGNPTDTQYF
clone_size: once; d_call: TRBD2; j_call: TRBJ2-1; v_call: TRBV4-2; cdr3_length: 17; cdr3_nt: TGTGCCAGCAGCCCATACTTAGCGGGGGAGTCTCGGAATGAGCAGTTCTTC; cdr3_aa: CASSPYLAGESRNEQFF
clone_size: -; d_call: TRBD1; j_call: TRBJ1-3; v_call: TRBV7-8; cdr3_length: 15; cdr3_nt: TGTGCCAGCAGCCATAAGGGGGCATTCGGAAACACCATATATTTT; cdr3_aa: CASSHKGAFGNTIYF
clone_size: -; d_call: TRBD2; j_call: TRBJ2-1; v_call: TRBV5-1; cdr3_length: 16; cdr3_nt: TGCGCCAGCAGCGGAATGACTAGCGGAACTTACAATGAGCAGTTCTTC; cdr3_aa: CASSGMTSGTYNEQFF
clone_size: once; d_call: TRBD2; j_call: TRBJ2-2; v_call: TRBV4-1; cdr3_length: 18; cdr3_nt: TGCGCCAGCAGCCAAGAATTGGGTGAGCGGGGAAACACCGGGGAGCTGTTTTTT; cdr3_aa: CASSQELGERGNTGELFF
clone_size: -; d_call: -; j_call: TRBJ1-1; v_call: TRBV27; cdr3_length: 15; cdr3_nt: TGTGCCAGCAGTTCCACTACGACAGGGAACACTGAAGCTTTCTTT; cdr3_aa: CASSSTTTGNTEAFF
clone_size: -; d_call: -; j_call: TRBJ2-5; v_call: TRBV19; cdr3_length: 14; cdr3_nt: TGTGCCAGTAGTACGACTAGTTTCCAAGAGACCCAGTACTTC; cdr3_aa: CASSTTSFQETQYF
clone_size: -; d_call: TRBD1; j_call: TRBJ1-1; v_call: TRBV19; cdr3_length: 14; cdr3_nt: TGTGCCAGTATGAGGACAGGGGGGAACACTGAAGCTTTCTTT; cdr3_aa: CASMRTGGNTEAFF
clone_size: -; d_call: TRBD1; j_call: TRBJ1-2; v_call: TRBV2; cdr3_length: 12; cdr3_nt: TGTGCCAGCCGAGGGCAGGGGGACGGCTACACCTTC; cdr3_aa: CASRGQGDGYTF
clone_size: -; d_call: TRBD2; j_call: TRBJ2-2; v_call: TRBV15; cdr3_length: 17; cdr3_nt: TGTGCCACCAGTAATATGCGGGGGGGGCAAGACACCGGGGAGCTGTTTTTT; cdr3_aa: CATSNMRGGQDTGELFF
clone_size: -; d_call: TRBD1; j_call: TRBJ2-2; v_call: TRBV28; cdr3_length: 15; cdr3_nt: TGTGCCAGCAGTTGGACGGACAGGGGAAAGGGGGAGCTGTTTTTT; cdr3_aa: CASSWTDRGKGELFF
clone_size: few; d_call: -; j_call: TRBJ1-2; v_call: TRBV7-2; cdr3_length: 13; cdr3_nt: TGTGCCAGCAGCTTAGAACAGTCCTATGGCTACACCTTC; cdr3_aa: CASSLEQSYGYTF
clone_size: -; d_call: -; j_call: TRBJ2-5; v_call: TRBV9; cdr3_length: 13; cdr3_nt: TGTGCCAGCAGTCAACAGGGCCAAGAGACCCAGTACTTC; cdr3_aa: CASSQQGQETQYF
clone_size: -; d_call: -; j_call: TRBJ2-1; v_call: TRBV7-8; cdr3_length: 15; cdr3_nt: TGTGCCAGCAGCTCGCTAACTAGGCGGGTGAATGAGCAGTTCTTC; cdr3_aa: CASSSLTRRVNEQFF
clone_size: -; d_call: TRBD1; j_call: TRBJ1-2; v_call: TRBV11-1; cdr3_length: 17; cdr3_nt: TGTGCCAGCAGCTCCAGACCGGACAGGGGTAACTTTGGTGGCTACACCTTC; cdr3_aa: CASSSRPDRGNFGGYTF
clone_size: -; d_call: TRBD1; j_call: TRBJ2-7; v_call: TRBV6-5; cdr3_length: 14; cdr3_nt: TGTGCCAGCGGACAGGGGCTTAGCTCCTACGAGCAGTACTTC; cdr3_aa: CASGQGLSSYEQYF
clone_size: -; d_call: -; j_call: TRBJ1-4; v_call: TRBV4-1; cdr3_length: 15; cdr3_nt: TGCGCCAGCAGCCAAGAGGGAGGGACCTATGAAAAACTGTTTTTT; cdr3_aa: CASSQEGGTYEKLFF
clone_size: -; d_call: TRBD2; j_call: TRBJ2-5; v_call: TRBV28; cdr3_length: 15; cdr3_nt: TGTGCCAGCACTATAGCGGGAGGCATCCAAGAGACCCAGTACTTC; cdr3_aa: CASTIAGGIQETQYF
clone_size: -; d_call: -; j_call: TRBJ1-4; v_call: TRBV7-9; cdr3_length: 13; cdr3_nt: TGTGCCAGCAGCTTCAAGGAGAATGAAAAACTGTTTTTT; cdr3_aa: CASSFKENEKLFF
clone_size: -; d_call: TRBD2; j_call: TRBJ2-7; v_call: TRBV5-1; cdr3_length: 15; cdr3_nt: TGCGCCAGCAGCGCATCTAGCGGGACCTCCTACGAGCAGTACTTC; cdr3_aa: CASSASSGTSYEQYF
clone_size: few; d_call: -; j_call: TRBJ1-1; v_call: TRBV28; cdr3_length: 13; cdr3_nt: TGTGCCAGCAGCCAGTTACAGTCCACTGAAGCTTTCTTT; cdr3_aa: CASSQLQSTEAFF
clone_size: -; d_call: TRBD1; j_call: TRBJ1-3; v_call: TRBV9; cdr3_length: 15; cdr3_nt: TGTGCCAGCAGCGTCGGACAGGGGGTTGGAAACACCATATATTTT; cdr3_aa: CASSVGQGVGNTIYF
clone_size: -; d_call: -; j_call: TRBJ2-2; v_call: TRBV28; cdr3_length: 12; cdr3_nt: TGTGCCAGCATCACGAACACCGGGGAGCTGTTTTTT; cdr3_aa: CASITNTGELFF
clone_size: -; d_call: TRBD1; j_call: TRBJ1-1; v_call: TRBV7-8; cdr3_length: 16; cdr3_nt: TGTGCCAGCAGCGAGAAAGGACAGGGCTGGGGCACTGAAGCTTTCTTT; cdr3_aa: CASSEKGQGWGTEAFF
clone_size: -; d_call: TRBD1; j_call: TRBJ2-7; v_call: TRBV7-9; cdr3_length: 16; cdr3_nt: TGTTCCAGCAGCTTCCTGGGACAGGGGCTCGCCTACGAGCAGTACTTC; cdr3_aa: CSSSFLGQGLAYEQYF
clone_size: -; d_call: TRBD2; j_call: TRBJ2-3; v_call: TRBV10-3; cdr3_length: 15; cdr3_nt: TGTGCCATCAGTGAGTCGGTATTAGCGGGAGATACGCAGTATTTT; cdr3_aa: CAISESVLAGDTQYF
clone_size: -; d_call: TRBD1; j_call: TRBJ2-7; v_call: TRBV28; cdr3_length: 14; cdr3_nt: TGTGCCAGCAGCCGGACAGGGCCTATCTACGAGCAGTACTTC; cdr3_aa: CASSRTGPIYEQYF
clone_size: -; d_call: -; j_call: TRBJ2-7; v_call: TRBV7-9; cdr3_length: 15; cdr3_nt: TGTTCCAGCAGCTTAGGGGCCTGGAGGGCGTACGAGCAGTACTTC; cdr3_aa: CSSSLGAWRAYEQYF
clone_size: -; d_call: -; j_call: TRBJ2-3; v_call: TRBV9; cdr3_length: 14; cdr3_nt: TGTGCCAGCAGCCAGGGGCCCCTCACAGATACGCAGTATTTT; cdr3_aa: CASSQGPLTDTQYF
clone_size: -; d_call: TRBD1; j_call: TRBJ2-5; v_call: TRBV29-1; cdr3_length: 13; cdr3_nt: TGCAGCGTTGAAAAACAGGGGGGAGAGACCCAGTACTTC; cdr3_aa: CSVEKQGGETQYF
clone_size: -; d_call: -; j_call: TRBJ1-2; v_call: TRBV6-1; cdr3_length: 13; cdr3_nt: TGTGCCAGCAGTGATACAACGAACTATGGCTACACCTTC; cdr3_aa: CASSDTTNYGYTF
clone_size: medium-sized; d_call: -; j_call: TRBJ2-3; v_call: TRBV7-3; cdr3_length: 17; cdr3_nt: TGTGCCAGCAGCCATTACCGAGGTGGGAGAAATGGAGATACGCAGTATTTT; cdr3_aa: CASSHYRGGRNGDTQYF
clone_size: -; d_call: -; j_call: TRBJ1-3; v_call: TRBV9; cdr3_length: 13; cdr3_nt: TGTGCCAGCAGCGAGTCAGGTGGAAACACCATATATTTT; cdr3_aa: CASSESGGNTIYF
clone_size: -; d_call: -; j_call: TRBJ1-5; v_call: TRBV7-2; cdr3_length: 14; cdr3_nt: TGTGCCAGCAGCGAGTCAGGGAGCAATCAGCCCCAGCATTTT; cdr3_aa: CASSESGSNQPQHF
clone_size: -; d_call: TRBD2; j_call: TRBJ2-3; v_call: TRBV25-1; cdr3_length: 14; cdr3_nt: TGTGCCAGCAGTGTTGGCGGGGGACTCGATACGCAGTATTTT; cdr3_aa: CASSVGGGLDTQYF
clone_size: -; d_call: -; j_call: TRBJ1-2; v_call: TRBV7-9; cdr3_length: 15; cdr3_nt: TGTGCCAGCAGCTTACTAGCGGCGAGGAACTATGGCTACACCTTC; cdr3_aa: CASSLLAARNYGYTF
clone_size: -; d_call: -; j_call: TRBJ1-3; v_call: TRBV18; cdr3_length: 22; cdr3_nt: TGTGCCAGCTCACCTCGTCATTGGTACCCGGACAGCCTCCCCTTCTCTGGAAACACCATATATTTT; cdr3_aa: CASSPRHWYPDSLPFSGNTIYF
clone_size: -; d_call: -; j_call: TRBJ1-3; v_call: TRBV28; cdr3_length: 12; cdr3_nt: TGTGCCAGCAGTTTCGGGGATAGGTCCATATATTTT; cdr3_aa: CASSFGDRSIYF
clone_size: -; d_call: -; j_call: TRBJ2-3; v_call: TRBV6-5; cdr3_length: 13; cdr3_nt: TGTGCCAGCAGACGGCAGACTTCGGATACGCAGTATTTT; cdr3_aa: CASRRQTSDTQYF